What follows are 6 T cell receptor beta chains derived from one specimen sequenced in a study of blood T cells in healthy people across ages. Together with a sample-barcoded 5' primer, a J-beta primer mix was included in a second PCR lasting about 6 to 11 cycles. TCRdb re-called the 5' RACE reads through MiXCR, storing one row per CDR3 protein. In the table there are fewer than 650,000 distinct CDR3 sequences, about 29% of which are singletons. The sample also formed part of further work on T cells of mothers and their children.

The material sequenced was blood. The receptors here all came from a boy between 2 and 15 years old in good health.

This clonotype has a handful of counts. The CDR3 DNA follows: TGTGCCAGCAGCCCCCATGAGGCGGGAGGGGACCAAGAGACCCAGTACTTC. This sequence encodes CASSPHEAGGDQETQYF. The rearrangement links TRBV6-4 to TRBJ2-5; TRBD2 aligns across 9 bases. V lost 6 bases and J lost 0; bases outside the gene matches: 11. Germline-derived CDR1 and CDR2 are MRHNA and SNTAGT. This CDR3 region has 17 residues.

The chain uses TRBV5-1 and TRBJ2-3, with D possibly matching TRBD2 (5 bases). The CDR3 contains 14 residues. Trimming took 0 bases from V and 2 from J, leaving 7 bases between them. Germline CDR1 SGHRS, CDR2 YFSETQ. CDR3 nucleotide sequence: TGCGCCAGCAGCTTGGGAGCGGTCACAGATACGCAGTATTTT. It specifies CASSLGAVTDTQYF. The variable domain in full, completed from reference TRBV5-1 and TRBJ2-3, reads KAGVTQTPRYLIKTRGQQVTLSCSPISGHRSVSWYQQTPGQGLQFLFEYFSETQRNKGNFPGRFSGRQFSNSRSEMNVSTLELGDSALYLCASSLGAVTDTQYFGPGTRLTVL.

The rearrangement links TRBV10-2 to TRBJ1-4, with D possibly matching TRBD1 (6 bases). CDR3 length: 13 amino acids. V lost 3 bases, J lost 11 bases, and 13 bases lay in between. The germline gives CDR1 WSHSY, CDR2 SAAADI. Here the CDR3 reads CASSEGGLGKLFF. The CDR3 nucleotides are TGCGCCAGCAGTGAAGGGGGACTTGGGAAACTGTTTTTT.

The V gene is TRBV7-8, the J gene TRBJ2-7; TRBD1 might be the D (5 bases). The CDR3 sequence is 14 residues long. The V end was cut by 5 bases, the J end by 2 bases, with 13 bases between. CDR1 and CDR2 from the germline V gene are SGHVS and FQNEAQ. Written as DNA, the CDR3 is TGTGCCAGCAGCCCGTTGACAGCAGCCTACGAGCAGTACTTC. Protein product: CASSPLTAAYEQYF.

This chain joins TRBV28 and TRBJ2-1; D is unresolved. This CDR3 region has 12 residues. V was pared by 3 bases and J by 5 bases, with 5 bases between. CDR1 and CDR2 from the germline V gene are MDHEN and SYDVKM. The CDR3 region is CASSFYHNEQFF. The DNA for the CDR3 is TGTGCCAGCAGTTTTTATCACAATGAGCAGTTCTTC.

This clonotype was recorded a few times. The chain combines TRBV12-3 or TRBV12-4 with TRBJ2-7, with TRBD1 identical over 8 bases. The CDR3 is 12 amino acids. Germline trimming cut 9 bases from V and 2 bases from J; bases unmatched to any gene: 3. DNA for the CDR3: TGTGCCAGTGGACAGGGCCCCTACGAGCAGTACTTC. Amino acid sequence: CASGQGPYEQYF.